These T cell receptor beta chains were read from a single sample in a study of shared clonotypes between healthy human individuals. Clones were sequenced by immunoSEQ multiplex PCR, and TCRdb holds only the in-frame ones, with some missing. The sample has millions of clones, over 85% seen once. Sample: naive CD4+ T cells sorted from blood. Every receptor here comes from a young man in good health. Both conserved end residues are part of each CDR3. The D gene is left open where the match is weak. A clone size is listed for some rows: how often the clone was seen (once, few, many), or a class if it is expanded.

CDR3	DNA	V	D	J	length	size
CASSPGTGGYEQYF	TGTGCCAGCAGTCCCGGGACAGGGGGCTACGAGCAGTACTTC	TRBV2	TRBD1	TRBJ2-7	14	.
CASSPQVSPSYEQYF	TGTGCCAGCAGCCCGCAGGTTTCTCCCTCCTACGAGCAGTACTTC	TRBV14	.	TRBJ2-7	15	.
CASSYGQGGNTIYF	TGTGCCAGCAGCTACGGGCAGGGAGGCAACACCATATATTTT	TRBV7-2	.	TRBJ1-3	14	.
CASSQGWTNEQFF	TGTGCCAGCAGTCAAGGATGGACCAATGAGCAGTTCTTC	TRBV6-1	.	TRBJ2-1	13	.
CASSLTGTGDRGYTF	TGTGCCAGCAGCTTGACCGGGACAGGGGATCGGGGCTACACCTTC	TRBV5-6	TRBD1	TRBJ1-2	15	.
CASSLSETGDEQYF	TGTGCCAGCAGCTTATCTGAGACAGGGGACGAGCAGTACTTC	TRBV7-9	TRBD1	TRBJ2-7	14	few
CASSVRQGSDTQYF	TGTGCCAGCAGCGTAAGGCAGGGGTCAGATACGCAGTATTTT	TRBV9	.	TRBJ2-3	14	.
CASSLEGRSYEQYF	TGCGCCAGCAGCTTGGAGGGAAGGTCCTACGAGCAGTACTTC	TRBV5-1	.	TRBJ2-7	14	once
CASSIQGMAYYNSPLHF	TGTGCCAGTAGTATCCAGGGAATGGCCTACTATAATTCACCCCTCCACTTT	TRBV19	.	TRBJ1-6	17	once
CASSTTGTSVRRDYEQYF	TGCGCCAGCAGCACTACCGGGACTAGCGTTCGCCGGGACTACGAGCAGTACTTC	TRBV5-1	TRBD2	TRBJ2-7	18	.
CATREVGFNQPQHF	TGTGCCACCCGGGAGGTAGGGTTCAATCAGCCCCAGCATTTT	TRBV6-5	.	TRBJ1-5	14	.
CASSTSRTSGADTQYF	TGTGCCAGCAGCACCAGCCGGACTAGCGGGGCAGATACGCAGTATTTT	TRBV11-2	TRBD2	TRBJ2-3	16	.
CASTVKGSGKRDEQFF	TGTGCCAGCACAGTAAAAGGGAGCGGAAAGAGGGATGAGCAGTTCTTC	TRBV13	.	TRBJ2-1	16	.
CASSLSRRTATNEKLFF	TGTGCCAGCAGTTTAAGTCGTCGGACGGCAACTAATGAAAAACTGTTTTTT	TRBV27	.	TRBJ1-4	17	.
CASSALRSYEQYF	TGTGCCAGCAGTGCTCTCCGCTCCTACGAGCAGTACTTC	TRBV2	.	TRBJ2-7	13	.
CASSGGSRGSEYEQYF	TGTGCCAGCAGTGGTGGGTCCCGGGGCTCCGAGTACGAGCAGTACTTC	TRBV28	.	TRBJ2-7	16	.
CASSPGGQGSLNEQFF	TGTGCCAGCTCACCAGGGGGACAGGGGAGCCTCAATGAGCAGTTCTTC	TRBV18	TRBD1	TRBJ2-1	16	.
CASSQAVLLTGGPVAKNIQYF	TGCGCCAGCAGCCAAGCCGTTCTCCTAACGGGGGGGCCAGTAGCCAAAAACATTCAGTACTTC	TRBV4-1	TRBD2	TRBJ2-4	21	.
CASSIRASTAGDEQYF	TGTGCCAGTAGTATCCGGGCGTCGACAGCGGGGGACGAGCAGTACTTC	TRBV19	TRBD2	TRBJ2-7	16	.
CASSAEGNTEAFF	TGTGCCAGCAGTGCCGAGGGGAACACTGAAGCTTTCTTT	TRBV2	.	TRBJ1-1	13	.
CASSILDTQYF	TGTGCCAGTAGTATCTTAGATACGCAGTATTTT	TRBV19	.	TRBJ2-3	11	.
CASSSRDTQYF	TGTGCCAGCAGCTCCCGGGACACGCAGTATTTT	TRBV21-1	.	TRBJ2-3	11	.
CASSPLAGEIYNEQFF	TGCGCCAGCAGCCCGCTAGCGGGGGAAATATACAATGAGCAGTTCTTC	TRBV4-1	TRBD2	TRBJ2-1	16	.
CASSEGQYYEQYF	TGTGCCAGCAGCGAGGGACAGTACTACGAGCAGTACTTC	TRBV6-1	TRBD1	TRBJ2-7	13	.
CASSQELADTDTQYF	TGCGCCAGCAGCCAAGAGCTAGCGGATACAGATACGCAGTATTTT	TRBV4-1	TRBD2	TRBJ2-3	15	.